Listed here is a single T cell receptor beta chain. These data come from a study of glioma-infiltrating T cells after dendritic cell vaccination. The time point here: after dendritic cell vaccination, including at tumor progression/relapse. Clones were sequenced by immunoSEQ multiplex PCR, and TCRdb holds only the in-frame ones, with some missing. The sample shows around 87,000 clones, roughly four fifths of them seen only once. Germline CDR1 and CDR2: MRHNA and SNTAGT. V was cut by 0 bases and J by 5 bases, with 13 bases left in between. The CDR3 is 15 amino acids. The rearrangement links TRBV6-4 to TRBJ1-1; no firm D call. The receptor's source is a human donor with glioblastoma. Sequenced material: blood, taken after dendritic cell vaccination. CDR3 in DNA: TGTGCCAGCAGTGACTCTGGAACGGGTAGGACTGAAGCTTTCTTT. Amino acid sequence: CASSDSGTGRTEAFF.